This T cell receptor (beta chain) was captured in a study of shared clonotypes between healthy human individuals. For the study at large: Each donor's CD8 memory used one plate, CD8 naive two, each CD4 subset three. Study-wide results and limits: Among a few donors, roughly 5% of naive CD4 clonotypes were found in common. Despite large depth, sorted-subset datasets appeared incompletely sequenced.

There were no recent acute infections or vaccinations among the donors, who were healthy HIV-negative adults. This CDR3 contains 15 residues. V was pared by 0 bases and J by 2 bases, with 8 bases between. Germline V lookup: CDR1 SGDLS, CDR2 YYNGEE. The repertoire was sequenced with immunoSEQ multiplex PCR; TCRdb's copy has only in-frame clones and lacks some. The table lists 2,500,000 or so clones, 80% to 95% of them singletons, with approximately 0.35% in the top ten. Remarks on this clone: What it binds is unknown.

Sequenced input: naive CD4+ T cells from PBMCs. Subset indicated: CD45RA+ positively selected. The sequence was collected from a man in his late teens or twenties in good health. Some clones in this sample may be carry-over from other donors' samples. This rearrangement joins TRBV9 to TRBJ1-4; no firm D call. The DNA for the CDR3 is TGTGCCAGCAGCGTAGGTGCTCAGACTAATGAAAAACTGTTTTTT. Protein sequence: CASSVGAQTNEKLFF.